The text below deals with one T cell receptor beta chain. The sample comes from a study of shared T cell receptors in the human thymus. The table came from immunoSEQ multiplex PCR; TCRdb's copy has only in-frame clones and leaves some out. Of over 650,000 clones in the sample, about 90% are singletons; the top ten hold 0.0094%. The CDR3 is 12 residues long. The germline gives CDR1 MGHRA, CDR2 YSYEKL. V gave up 6 bases and J gave up 2 bases, with 7 bases separating them. These data were likewise used in another study, on human thymus T cells.

V usage is TRBV4-1 and J usage is TRBJ2-5, with D perhaps matching TRBD2 (5 bases). Input material: thymocytes. The source is a boy under two years old with a congenital heart defect. The DNA of the CDR3 is TGCGCCAGCAGTAGCGAGCAAGAGACCCAGTACTTC. It yields the protein CASSSEQETQYF.